The sequence of this T cell receptor beta chain was determined in a study of blood T cell repertoires in COVID-19. The wider study: Collection of acute and convalescent COVID-19 samples took place in the United States, Italy and Spain.

Assay: immunoSEQ multiplex PCR; the TCRdb copy retains only in-frame clones and omits some. The table includes 60,000 to 65,000 clones, approximately 80% detected once. The CDR3 loop spans 15 amino acids. V gave up 4 bases and J gave up 0 bases; unmatched junction bases: 3. CDR1 and CDR2 from the germline V gene are KGHSH and LQKENI. This chain connects TRBV18 to TRBJ1-3; TRBD1 aligns across 7 bases. The sequencing sample was made of peripheral blood. The clonotype was recovered from an older woman with acute or convalescent COVID-19. Here the CDR3 DNA reads TGTGCCAGCTCACTCCCAGGGGGCTCTGGAAACACCATATATTTT. Its protein product is CASSLPGGSGNTIYF.